This T cell receptor (beta chain) was captured by sequencing in a study of shared clonotypes between healthy human individuals. Study-wide points: Larger estimated richness was generally recorded for naive subsets relative to memory subsets.

Template for every sorted-subset replicate PCR totaled 150 to 250 ng DNA, 25,000 to 30,000 T cell genomes. Method: immunoSEQ multiplex PCR; TCRdb's copy keeps in-frame clones and lacks some. The sample consists of about 1,500,000 clones, over 95% of them appearing once. In regard to this clone: What it binds is not known.

Material for sequencing was naive CD4+ T cells sorted from blood. Subset defined: CD45RA+ positively selected. The receptor's source is a man aged 30 to 45 in good health.

In DNA form, the CDR3 reads TGTGCCAGTAGTGGCTCGGGGTCTAACTATGGCTACACCTTC. Amino acids: CASSGSGSNYGYTF. The chain joins TRBV19 to TRBJ1-2; no clear D. The CDR3 runs to 14 residues. Germline V CDR1 and CDR2: LNHDA, SQIVND (reference sequence). With 5 bases removed from V and 0 bases from J, the gap between germline ends came to 10 bases.